The 28 T cell receptor beta chains reported below all come from one sample, sequenced in a study of identical twins. Each CDR3 protein gets one entry after TCRdb re-called the 5' RACE reads with MiXCR. Among 450,000 or so distinct CDR3 sequences listed, around 20% were seen once. Sample: naive T cells sorted from blood. These receptors all come from a man aged 45-65 years in good health.

This clonotype was counted at least ten times. This chain links TRBV27 with TRBJ1-4; D remains unclear. CDR1 MNHEY and CDR2 SMNVEV come from the germline V gene (reference sequence). V lost 5 bases and J 8 bases, leaving 12 bases between the germline ends. The CDR3 runs to 13 residues. The CDR3 sequence: CASSPLSREKLFF. For the CDR3, the DNA is TGTGCCAGCAGTCCCCTGTCACGAGAAAAACTGTTTTTT.

The chain recombines TRBV3-1 with TRBJ2-1; TRBD2 aligns across 12 bases. V shed 2 bases, J shed 9 bases, and the junction held 11 bases outside the gene matches. Germline values: CDR1 LGHDT, CDR2 YNNKEL (reference sequence). CDR3 length: 17 amino acids. The CDR3 region is CASSQPKTSGRGSEQFF. The CDR3 DNA follows: TGTGCCAGCAGCCAACCGAAGACTAGCGGGAGAGGAAGTGAGCAGTTCTTC.

The chain joins TRBV20-1 to TRBJ2-5, with TRBD2 matching 11 bases. Per the germline V gene, CDR1 is DFQATT and CDR2 is SNEGSKA (reference sequence). Trimming took 1 base from V and 2 from J; bases not matched to a gene: 3. The CDR3 is 15 residues long. Here the CDR3 reads CSARALAGGQETQYF. In DNA, the CDR3 is TGCAGTGCTAGAGCTCTAGCGGGAGGACAAGAGACCCAGTACTTC.

This clonotype has more than one count but fewer than ten. The chain carries TRBV10-3 and TRBJ1-5, with TRBD1 as a possible D gene (6 bases). Germline-derived CDR1 and CDR2 are ENHRY and SYGVKD. The CDR3 spans 14 residues. V was cut by 3 bases and J by 2 bases, with 8 bases left in between. The CDR3 loop reads CAISDSGGNQPQHF. DNA of the CDR3: TGTGCCATCAGTGATTCAGGGGGCAATCAGCCCCAGCATTTT.

This clonotype was counted between two and nine times. The gene calls are TRBV27 and TRBJ2-3; D uncertain. The CDR3 runs 15 residues. From germline, CDR1 is MNHEY and CDR2 SMNVEV (reference sequence). Trimming removed 6 bases from V and 5 bases from J, with 18 bases in between. The DNA of the CDR3 is TGTGCCAGCAGGCCCCGGCCGGGTTGGGGAGATACGCAGTATTTT. This codes for CASRPRPGWGDTQYF.

This clonotype was seen repeatedly, ten times or more. The V gene is TRBV12-3 or TRBV12-4, the J gene TRBJ2-5; D gene uncertain. Trimming took 5 bases from V and 2 from J, leaving 9 bases between them. CDR3 length: 13 amino acids. CDR3 DNA sequence: TGTGCCAGCAGTCTCGGAGAACAAGAGACCCAGTACTTC. This gives the protein CASSLGEQETQYF.

This clonotype has just a few counts. The gene calls are TRBV5-4 and TRBJ1-2, with 7 bases matching TRBD1. The trim removed 3 bases at V and 0 bases at J, leaving 2 bases unmatched. The CDR3 runs to 14 residues. The V gene's germline CDR1 is SGHNT and CDR2 YYREEE (reference sequence). The CDR3 region is CASSWTGANYGYTF. CDR3 coding DNA: TGTGCCAGCAGCTGGACAGGAGCTAACTATGGCTACACCTTC.

The table lists this clonotype with many counts. The gene calls are TRBV12-3 or TRBV12-4 and TRBJ1-2, with D perhaps TRBD1 (5 bases). The CDR3 is made up of 14 amino acids. Trimming pared 2 bases from V and 3 bases from J, leaving 10 bases between. In nucleotides, the CDR3 is TGTGCCAGCAGTTTAAGGGGTATTGACTATGGCTACACCTTC. Amino acid sequence: CASSLRGIDYGYTF.

The chain couples TRBV5-1 to TRBJ2-5, with 8 bases fitting TRBD2. This CDR3 region has 15 residues. Germline CDR1 SGHRS, CDR2 YFSETQ. V dropped 4 bases and J dropped 5; count of bases not matched to a gene: 10. This CDR3 is CASSLERGTRETQYF. The CDR3 DNA is TGCGCCAGCAGCCTGGAGCGGGGGACCAGGGAGACCCAGTACTTC.

Details on this clonotype: One end of the junction does not line up with germline, which may come from a read error. This chain uses TRBV29-1 with TRBJ2-5; 8 positions match TRBD1. Germline lookup yields CDR1 SQVTM and CDR2 ANQGSEA. This CDR3 is 14 amino acids long. CDR3: CSVAGGSRQEIQYF. CDR3 coding DNA: TGCAGCGTTGCAGGGGGCTCCCGTCAAGAGATCCAGTACTTC.

V gene TRBV7-9 combines with J gene TRBJ2-7; D is unresolved. The germline V gene has CDR1 SEHNR and CDR2 FQNEAQ (reference sequence). The CDR3 totals 12 residues. Deletions cut 5 bases from V and 5 bases from J, with 10 bases between. The CDR3 DNA reads as TGTGCCAGCAGCCCCTCTGCTCACGAGCAGTACTTC. Translated: CASSPSAHEQYF.

This chain joins TRBV7-9 and TRBJ2-7; tentatively, D is TRBD1 (6 bases). CDR1 and CDR2 from the germline V gene are SEHNR and FQNEAQ (reference sequence). V shed 7 bases and J shed 0 bases, with 13 bases lying between them. CDR3 length: 14 amino acids. The CDR3 DNA reads TGTGCCAGCAACCGAGACAGGACCTCCTACGAGCAGTACTTC. Translated, it gives CASNRDRTSYEQYF.

This clonotype was seen ten or more times. The chain links TRBV7-9 to TRBJ2-1; TRBD2 might be the D (6 bases). Germline assignment: CDR1 SEHNR and CDR2 FQNEAQ (reference sequence). The CDR3 runs to 15 residues. V dropped 1 base and J dropped 4 bases, with 11 bases sitting between them. This CDR3 reads CASSLGGGVYNEQFF. Written as DNA, the CDR3 is TGTGCCAGCAGCTTAGGAGGCGGGGTTTACAATGAGCAGTTCTTC.

In its sample, this clonotype was seen many times. This chain joins TRBV12-3 or TRBV12-4 and TRBJ1-2; D gene ambiguous. V lost 3 bases, J lost 4 bases, and 15 bases lay in between. The CDR3 sequence is 15 residues long. CDR3 sequence (DNA): TGTGCCAGCAGTTTGTTACCCGGACGAAGCTATGGCTACACCTTC. This translates into CASSLLPGRSYGYTF.

The table lists this clonotype with a few counts. This rearrangement joins TRBV14 to TRBJ2-1, with D possibly being TRBD2 (7 bases). This CDR3 comprises 19 residues. V was trimmed by 3 bases and J by 4 bases, leaving 25 bases between them. From germline, CDR1 is SGHDN and CDR2 FVKESK. The CDR3 region is CASSHTGLGGARAYNEQFF. The CDR3 DNA sequence: TGTGCCAGCAGCCACACTGGACTAGGGGGGGCGAGGGCGTACAATGAGCAGTTCTTC. The whole variable domain, filled in from reference TRBV14 and TRBJ2-1, reads EAGVTQFPSHSVIEKGQTVTLRCDPISGHDNLYWYRRVMGKEIKFLLHFVKESKQDESGMPNNRFLAERTGGTYSTLKVQPAELEDSGVYFCASSHTGLGGARAYNEQFFGPGTRLTVL.

This clonotype came up a few times. V is TRBV20-1 and J is TRBJ2-1; TRBD2 agrees at 14 bases. The CDR3 length is 14 residues. CDR1 and CDR2 from the germline V gene are DFQATT and SNEGSKA (reference sequence). Trimming removed 6 bases from V and 6 bases from J; junction bases left unmatched: 4. The CDR3 nucleotides are TGCAGTGCCAGACTAGCGGGGGGGCTCAATGAGCAGTTCTTC. Translating it yields CSARLAGGLNEQFF.

The chain carries TRBV20-1 and TRBJ2-2; the D gene is possibly TRBD2 (5 bases). V gave up 6 bases and J gave up 4 bases, with 24 bases separating them. CDR1 is DFQATT and CDR2 is SNEGSKA in the germline V gene (reference sequence). The CDR3 totals 17 residues. The chain's CDR3 is CSAHLTISDSGTGELFF. As DNA, the CDR3 is TGCAGTGCCCACCTGACAATTTCGGACTCGGGCACCGGGGAGCTGTTTTTT.

This clonotype was found many times. The rearrangement uses TRBV7-9 and TRBJ2-2; TRBD1 matches at 7 bases. Germline CDR1 and CDR2: SEHNR and FQNEAQ (reference sequence). The trim removed 5 bases at V and 6 bases at J, leaving 15 bases unmatched. This CDR3 is 17 amino acids long. The DNA for the CDR3 is TGTGCCAGCAGCCGGCGCAACGTGGGGCAGGGGGCCGGGGAGCTGTTTTTT. As protein: CASSRRNVGQGAGELFF. Full variable domain (rest looked up from reference TRBV7-9 and TRBJ2-2): DTGVSQNPRHKITKRGQNVTFRCDPISEHNRLYWYRQTLGQGPEFLTYFQNEAQLEKSRLLSDRFSAERPKGSFSTLEIQRTEQGDSAMYLCASSRRNVGQGAGELFFGEGSRLTVL.

This clonotype was counted between two and nine times. The V and J genes are TRBV30 and TRBJ2-2, with TRBD1 as a possible D gene (6 bases). Germline V lookup: CDR1 GTSNPN, CDR2 SVGIG (reference sequence). This CDR3 contains 17 residues. With 2 bases removed from V and 4 bases from J, the gap between germline ends came to 20 bases. The CDR3 region is CAWSSLRTARATGELFF. The CDR3 region has the DNA TGTGCCTGGAGTTCCCTCCGGACAGCGAGAGCCACCGGGGAGCTGTTTTTT.

This clonotype turned up a few times. The chain has TRBV20-1 and TRBJ2-3, with 8 positions matching TRBD2. The CDR3 length is 13 residues. Germline loops: CDR1 DFQATT, CDR2 SNEGSKA (reference sequence). V shed 5 bases and J 8 bases; nucleotides not matched to a gene: 9. CDR3 in DNA: TGCAGTGCTGGGTCGGGGACTAGGGTTACGCAGTATTTT. Protein: CSAGSGTRVTQYF.

This clonotype has more than one count but fewer than ten. The chain joins TRBV12-3 or TRBV12-4 to TRBJ2-3; possible D gene TRBD2, 5 bases. This CDR3 is built from 14 residues. Trimming stripped 5 bases from V and 8 bases from J, with 17 bases between. In nucleotides, the CDR3 is TGTGCCAGCAGTCCCACTCCGTCGGGGAGTACGCAGTATTTT. Translation gives CASSPTPSGSTQYF.

V and J are TRBV5-1 and TRBJ1-2, with 7 positions matching TRBD1. The germline V gene has CDR1 SGHRS and CDR2 YFSETQ. J lost 2 bases, V lost 4 bases, and 8 bases had no gene match. The CDR3 covers 15 residues. CDR3 in amino acids: CASSPIRGRNYGYTF. CDR3 coding DNA: TGCGCCAGCAGCCCTATTAGGGGGCGGAACTATGGCTACACCTTC.

In its sample, this clonotype was seen a few times. V is TRBV20-1 and J is TRBJ2-3, with TRBD1 as a possible D gene (6 bases). Per the germline V gene, CDR1 is DFQATT and CDR2 is SNEGSKA (reference sequence). There are 14 residues in the CDR3. V lost 5 bases and J 2 bases, leaving 14 bases between the germline ends. The CDR3 nucleotides are TGCAGTGCTCCACAGGGCTTTCTCACAGATACGCAGTATTTT. It codes for CSAPQGFLTDTQYF.

The chain has TRBV15 and TRBJ2-3; D uncertain. The V gene's germline CDR1 is LNHNV and CDR2 YYDKDF (reference sequence). V was clipped by 1 base and J by 1 base, with 9 bases between them. The CDR3 consists of 15 residues. Here the CDR3 reads CATSRGTTRTDTQYF. Here the CDR3 DNA reads TGTGCCACCAGCAGAGGAACGACTCGCACAGATACGCAGTATTTT.

This clonotype was counted between two and nine times. The J gene is TRBJ2-7, the V gene TRBV10-3, with 8 bases lining up with TRBD2. This CDR3 is 11 amino acids long. The germline V gene encodes CDR1 ENHRY and CDR2 SYGVKD. Trimming at V came to 11 bases and at J to 2 bases, leaving 2 bases not matched to a gene. The CDR3 coding sequence is TGTGCCGCGGGGGGTCCCTACGAGCAGTACTTC. Its protein product is CAAGGPYEQYF.

This clonotype appeared many times. The gene calls are TRBV29-1 and TRBJ2-2; D is perhaps TRBD1 (6 bases). The CDR3 loop spans 14 amino acids. From germline, CDR1 is SQVTM and CDR2 ANQGSEA. V was pared by 7 bases and J by 2 bases, with 14 bases between. CDR3 loop: CSAQGTPNTGELFF. Written as DNA, the CDR3 is TGCAGCGCTCAAGGGACACCCAACACCGGGGAGCTGTTTTTT.

The rearrangement uses TRBV6-2 or TRBV6-3 and TRBJ1-5; D unresolved. The CDR3 has 15 residues. The V gene's germline CDR1 is MNHEY and CDR2 SVGEGT. V was trimmed by 5 bases and J by 2 bases, leaving 13 bases between them. CDR3 loop: CASSDPTGRNQPQHF. The CDR3 DNA reads TGTGCCAGCAGTGATCCGACTGGACGCAATCAGCCCCAGCATTTT.

The genes are TRBV20-1 and TRBJ2-1; 8 positions match TRBD2. Trimming cost V 8 bases and J 6 bases; bases outside gene matches: 12. From germline, CDR1 is DFQATT and CDR2 SNEGSKA (reference sequence). The CDR3 length is 14 residues. CDR3 in DNA: TGCAGTCTGAGCGGGAGTTCTTTGGTCAATGAGCAGTTCTTC. Translation: CSLSGSSLVNEQFF.